Shown below are 5 T cell receptor beta chains from a single sample sequenced in a study of post-analysis software for immune sequencing data. The study, taken as a whole, reports: Relative to controls, patients had five TRBV segments at higher frequency, with TRBV5-6, TRBV5-1 and TRBV20-1 among these.

Prepared TCR beta cDNA libraries contained unique molecular identifiers. TCRdb independently ran MiXCR on the PCR reads; one entry per CDR3 protein. Of about 540,000 distinct CDR3 sequences listed, 30% to 40% were seen once; the top ten hold approximately 6%. For these receptors, no antigen is known. The specimen sequenced was blood. Receptors originate from a girl aged 2 to 17 with multiple sclerosis.

The CDR3 nucleotides are TGTGCCAGCAGCTTCTGGGGCACCGGGGAGCTGTTTTTT. It specifies CASSFWGTGELFF. This chain joins TRBV7-2 and TRBJ2-2; D unresolved. This CDR3 spans 13 amino acids. CDR1 and CDR2 from the germline V gene are SGHTA and FQGNSA. Trimming took off 3 bases at V and 4 bases at J, with 6 bases between the two ends.

This clonotype was detected only a few times. The germline gene is not matched at one end of the junction; a read error may be the cause. The V and J genes are TRBV5-1 and TRBJ2-3; D is unresolved. The CDR3 is made up of 12 amino acids. In germline, CDR1 is SGHRS, CDR2 YFSETQ. Written as DNA, the CDR3 is TGTGCCAGCAGCTTAGAACCAGATACGCAGTATTTT. Amino acid sequence: CASSLEPDTQYF.

J is TRBJ2-5 and V is TRBV7-8; 7 nucleotides line up with TRBD2. The J call may be faulty, since TRBJ2-1 better matches the DNA end. Germline CDR1 reads SGHVS; CDR2 reads FQNEAQ. This CDR3 region has 12 residues. CDR3 nucleotide sequence: TGTGCCAGCAGCCGGGGGGAAGAGACCCAGTTCTTC. Translation gives CASSRGEETQFF.

This clonotype was seen only a few times. J is TRBJ2-5 and V is TRBV20-1, with D perhaps TRBD1 or TRBD2 (5 bases each). Near its end, the DNA agrees better with TRBJ2-7, so the J call may be wrong. From germline, CDR1 is DFQATT and CDR2 SNEGSKA (reference sequence). The CDR3 length is 14 residues. The CDR3 DNA reads TGCAGTGCTAGAGACCGGGACCGCGGGCACGAGCAGTACTTC. Amino acids: CSARDRDRGHEQYF.

There are a few counts of this clonotype. V is TRBV3-1 and J is TRBJ1-3; D call uncertain. V was cut by 0 bases and J by 1 base, with 10 bases left in between. CDR1 and CDR2 (germline): LGHDT, YNNKEL (reference sequence). This CDR3 contains 16 residues. DNA for the CDR3: TGTGCCAGCAGCCAAGATACCAGCGTTTCTGGAAACACCATATATTTT. This translates into CASSQDTSVSGNTIYF.